This is a list of T cell receptor beta chains from one sample in a study of blood T cell repertoires in COVID-19. Generated by immunoSEQ multiplex PCR, the TCRdb table keeps only in-frame clones and is missing some. The sample includes about 160,000 clones, 85% to 95% of them seen just once. Sequenced material: peripheral blood. These receptors were obtained from a woman in her fifties or sixties with acute or convalescent COVID-19. The CDR3 runs from the conserved cysteine through the conserved F or W. A D gene is named only where the DNA matches it firmly. Some rows mark clone size as missing; the rest say once, few, many or name a class of expanded clone.

abundance: NA
d_gene: TRBD1
v_gene: TRBV5-1
j_gene: TRBJ1-2
CDR3nt: TGCGCCAGCAGCTTTGGACAGGGGGACTATGGCTACACCTTC
CDR3aa: CASSFGQGDYGYTF

abundance: NA
d_gene: TRBD1
v_gene: TRBV18
j_gene: TRBJ2-1
CDR3nt: TGTGCCAGCTCACCCGACAGGGTGGTAAGGAATGAGCAGTTCTTC
CDR3aa: CASSPDRVVRNEQFF

abundance: NA
d_gene: TRBD2
v_gene: TRBV7-8
j_gene: TRBJ2-1
CDR3nt: TGTGCCAGCAGCTTAGGGGGGGAGGGTGCCGATGAGCAGTTCTTC
CDR3aa: CASSLGGEGADEQFF

abundance: NA
d_gene: NA
v_gene: TRBV5-1
j_gene: TRBJ2-6
CDR3nt: TGCGCCAGCAGCCCAATTACCACAGGGGGAGGGTTCTCTGGGGCCAACGTCCTGACTTTC
CDR3aa: CASSPITTGGGFSGANVLTF

abundance: NA
d_gene: NA
v_gene: TRBV24-1
j_gene: TRBJ2-6
CDR3nt: TGTGCCACCAGTGATTCGGGGGTAGGGGCCAACGTCCTGACTTTC
CDR3aa: CATSDSGVGANVLTF

abundance: NA
d_gene: TRBD2
v_gene: TRBV7-3
j_gene: TRBJ2-1
CDR3nt: TGTGCCAGCAGCTTAACGCCGCGTGGAGCGGGGACCAACAATGAGCAGTTCTTC
CDR3aa: CASSLTPRGAGTNNEQFF

abundance: NA
d_gene: NA
v_gene: TRBV19
j_gene: TRBJ2-3
CDR3nt: TGTGTACGAACACACACAGATACGCAGTATTTT
CDR3aa: CVRTHTDTQYF

abundance: few
d_gene: NA
v_gene: TRBV28
j_gene: TRBJ1-2
CDR3nt: TGTGCCAGCAGTTTAAATGGGGCTCCTGGCGGCTACACCTTC
CDR3aa: CASSLNGAPGGYTF

abundance: NA
d_gene: NA
v_gene: TRBV27
j_gene: TRBJ2-1
CDR3nt: TGTGCCAGCAGTTTCCGTAGCGTCGTCTCCTACAATGAGCAGTTCTTC
CDR3aa: CASSFRSVVSYNEQFF

abundance: once
d_gene: TRBD1
v_gene: TRBV5-4
j_gene: TRBJ1-2
CDR3nt: TGTGCCAGCAGCCCGGGACAGGTGAACTATGGCTACACCTTC
CDR3aa: CASSPGQVNYGYTF

abundance: NA
d_gene: TRBD1
v_gene: TRBV6-6
j_gene: TRBJ1-2
CDR3nt: TGTGCCAGCAGCCCGGGACAGCGCTACACCTTC
CDR3aa: CASSPGQRYTF

abundance: NA
d_gene: TRBD1
v_gene: TRBV2
j_gene: TRBJ2-2
CDR3nt: TGTGCCAGCAGTGAAGTAGGGACAGGGACCGGGGAGCTGTTTTTT
CDR3aa: CASSEVGTGTGELFF

abundance: NA
d_gene: NA
v_gene: TRBV28
j_gene: TRBJ2-7
CDR3nt: TGTGCCAGCACGAGGGGGGGAGAGCAGTACTTC
CDR3aa: CASTRGGEQYF

abundance: few
d_gene: NA
v_gene: TRBV14
j_gene: TRBJ2-7
CDR3nt: TGTGCCAGCAGCCAAGATCTGAGTACCTACGAGCAGTACTTC
CDR3aa: CASSQDLSTYEQYF

abundance: NA
d_gene: TRBD2
v_gene: TRBV27
j_gene: TRBJ2-1
CDR3nt: TGTGCCAGCAGTCCCCTAGCGGGGGGGCCTAGTGAGCAGTTCTTC
CDR3aa: CASSPLAGGPSEQFF

abundance: NA
d_gene: NA
v_gene: TRBV11-2
j_gene: TRBJ2-2
CDR3nt: TGTGCCAGCAGCTTTTCGTCAGGATATTCCGGGGAGCTGTTTTTT
CDR3aa: CASSFSSGYSGELFF

abundance: few
d_gene: NA
v_gene: TRBV24-1
j_gene: TRBJ1-4
CDR3nt: TGTGCCACCAGTGCCGCAATCGGGGAAAAACTGTTTTTT
CDR3aa: CATSAAIGEKLFF

abundance: NA
d_gene: NA
v_gene: TRBV14
j_gene: TRBJ2-5
CDR3nt: TGTGCCAGCAGCCAACTAGGGGCCTTACAAGAGACCCAGTACTTC
CDR3aa: CASSQLGALQETQYF

abundance: once
d_gene: NA
v_gene: TRBV7-6
j_gene: TRBJ2-2
CDR3nt: TGTGCCAGCAAGGGGGAGAGCTCCGGGGAGCTGTTTTTT
CDR3aa: CASKGESSGELFF

abundance: NA
d_gene: NA
v_gene: TRBV5-1
j_gene: TRBJ1-1
CDR3nt: TGCGCCAGCAGCTTGGGGACACCGGTGATGAACACTGAAGCTTTCTTT
CDR3aa: CASSLGTPVMNTEAFF

abundance: NA
d_gene: NA
v_gene: TRBV12-3/TRBV12-4
j_gene: TRBJ1-4
CDR3nt: TGTGCCAGCCAGACAGGTCGGCATGAAAAACTGTTTTTT
CDR3aa: CASQTGRHEKLFF